This T cell receptor beta chain was captured by sequencing in a study of identical twins. Whole-study findings and limits: Instead of following the same donors, the conclusions were based on cross-sectional statistical analysis.

Germline V lookup: CDR1 ENHRY, CDR2 SYGVKD. CDR3 length: 13 residues. Trimming took 6 bases from V and 5 from J; bases not matched to a gene: 2. Template switching added a universal primer site; cDNA carried unique molecular identifiers. TCRdb re-analysed the 5' RACE reads in MiXCR, keeping a single row per CDR3 protein. This table has 550,000 to 700,000 distinct CDR3 sequences, 21% appearing once. Notes on this clonotype: Its antigen is not known.

This sample was also put to use in a study of T cells expressing NK-cell markers. That work adds: Evidence did not settle whether expanded NKG2C+ T cell clones targeted HCMV.

The gene calls are TRBV10-3 and TRBJ2-1; TRBD1 matches 9 bases. The receptor comes from a woman between 18 and 29 years old in good health. Sequenced: PBMCs. The chain's CDR3 is CAISWTGDNEQFF. The CDR3 nucleotides read TGTGCCATCAGCTGGACAGGGGACAATGAGCAGTTCTTC.